Given below is one TCR beta chain in context. Its antigen is not known. The CDR3 sequence is 17 residues long. Germline V lookup: CDR1 MNHNS, CDR2 SASEGT. V lost 3 bases and J 7 bases, leaving 25 bases between the germline ends. This entry belongs to a study of blood T cells in healthy people across ages. Study results and limitations: As age increased, TCR beta diversity per million T cells fell in a roughly linear fashion.

Combining a sample-barcoded 5' primer with a J-beta primer mix, a second PCR ran for roughly 7 to 12 cycles. One entry per CDR3 protein results from TCRdb running MiXCR on the 5' RACE reads. The table lists some 1.4 million distinct CDR3 sequences, 42% of them singletons, with 7.9% in the top ten. This clonotype was obtained from a woman aged 18-30 years in good health. Sequencing used blood. This rearrangement joins TRBV6-1 to TRBJ2-7; D gene uncertain. CDR3 in amino acids: CASSDDTIAALYNEQYF. CDR3 DNA sequence: TGTGCCAGCAGTGACGACACCATCGCCGCCCTTTACAATGAGCAGTACTTC.